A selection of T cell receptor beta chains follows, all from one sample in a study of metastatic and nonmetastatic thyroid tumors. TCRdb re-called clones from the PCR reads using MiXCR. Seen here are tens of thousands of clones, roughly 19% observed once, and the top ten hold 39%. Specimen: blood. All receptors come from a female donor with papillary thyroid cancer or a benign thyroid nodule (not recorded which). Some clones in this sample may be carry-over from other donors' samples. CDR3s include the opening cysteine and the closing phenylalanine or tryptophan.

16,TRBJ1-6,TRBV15,CATSGGQADYNSPLHF
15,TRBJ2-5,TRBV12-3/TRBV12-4,CASSKRDTLQETQYF
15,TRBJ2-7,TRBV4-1,CASSQRVAVKYEQYF
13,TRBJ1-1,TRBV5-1,CASIGPMNTEAFF
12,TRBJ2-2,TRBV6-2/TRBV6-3,CASSYETGELFF
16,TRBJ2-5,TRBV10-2,CASSDWFGRTQETQYF
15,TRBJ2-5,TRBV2,CASRNGGAYQETQYF
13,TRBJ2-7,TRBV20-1,CSASLFGPSEQYF
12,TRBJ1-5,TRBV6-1,CASRVGAQPQHF
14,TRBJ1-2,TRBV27,CASSTGQGAVGYTF
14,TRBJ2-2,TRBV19,CASSTERDTGELFF
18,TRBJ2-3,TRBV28,CASSFRTSGRRGTDTQYF
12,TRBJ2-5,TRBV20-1,CSAPGPQETQYF
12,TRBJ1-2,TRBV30,CAWTQTAYGYTF
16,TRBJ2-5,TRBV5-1,CASSPWTQPDGETQYF
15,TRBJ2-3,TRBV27,CASLRDAGLSDTQYF
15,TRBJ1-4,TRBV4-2,CASSPSQVGNEKLFF
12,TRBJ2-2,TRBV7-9,CASSLGVGELFF
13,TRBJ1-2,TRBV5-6,CASSLGQGDGYTF
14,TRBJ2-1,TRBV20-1,CSAQRELPYNEQFF
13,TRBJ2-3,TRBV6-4,CASSMRLGDTQYF
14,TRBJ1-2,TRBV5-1,CASSLEQRNYGYTF
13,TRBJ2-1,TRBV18,CASSPTSGGRLFF
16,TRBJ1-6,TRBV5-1,CASSLLYQESGSPLHF
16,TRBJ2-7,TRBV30,CAWSFPGRDRGPQQYF
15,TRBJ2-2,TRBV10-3,CAITTGQQFTGELFF
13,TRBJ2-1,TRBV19,CASSARTSGAGIF
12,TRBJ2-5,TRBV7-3,CATTGGVKTQYF
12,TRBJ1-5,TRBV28,CASSLGREPQHF
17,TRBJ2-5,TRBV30,CAWTPGRLAGVGKTQYF
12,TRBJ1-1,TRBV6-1,CATRGGGTEAFF
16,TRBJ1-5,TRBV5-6,CASSLSPGQGYQPQHF
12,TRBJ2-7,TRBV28,CASTPPRGKQYF
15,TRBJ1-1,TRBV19,CASSTPGHGKTEAFF
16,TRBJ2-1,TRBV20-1,CSARDPTSGKTNEQFF
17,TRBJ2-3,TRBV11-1,CASSSPSGRSSTDTQYF
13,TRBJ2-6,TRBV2,CASSPSGANVLTF
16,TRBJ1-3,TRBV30,CAWSGGQGATGNTIYF
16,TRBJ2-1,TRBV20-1,CSASPQQGAIYNEQFF
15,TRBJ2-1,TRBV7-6,CASSSDIGGYNEQFF
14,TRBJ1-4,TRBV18,CASSPASTNEKLFF
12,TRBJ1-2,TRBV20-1,CSATGTDYGYTF